One and the same sample provided the 29 T cell receptor beta chains below, sequenced in a study of blood T cells in healthy people across ages. A second PCR of about 7 to 12 cycles used a sample-barcoded 5' primer and a J-beta primer mix. TCRdb called the 5' RACE reads again in MiXCR, with one record for every CDR3 protein. The repertoire has 710,000 or so distinct CDR3 sequences, 20% to 25% of them found once; the top ten carry under 25%. Sequenced sample: blood. Receptors were obtained from a man between 65 and 85 years old in good health.

This clonotype has more than one count but fewer than ten. A read error may be the cause here, since a much bigger clone is one base away. The genes are TRBV12-3 or TRBV12-4 and TRBJ1-5; D remains ambiguous. Between the trimmed V and J ends, which lost 3 bases and 7 bases, there was a span of 7 bases. The CDR3 consists of 12 residues. The CDR3 is CASSFGEQPQHF. DNA of the CDR3: TGTGCCAGCAGTTTTGGGGAACAGCCCCAGCATTTT.

The chain has TRBV20-1 and TRBJ1-1; D not certain. V was trimmed by 1 base and J by 1 base, leaving 10 bases between them. The CDR3 consists of 14 residues. From germline, CDR1 is DFQATT and CDR2 SNEGSKA (reference sequence). The CDR3 sequence is CSARVGGPNTEAFF. In nucleotides, the CDR3 is TGCAGTGCTAGAGTTGGTGGCCCGAACACTGAAGCTTTCTTT.

The J gene is TRBJ1-3, the V gene TRBV14; the D is unclear. Germline CDR1 reads SGHDN; CDR2 reads FVKESK. CDR3 length equals 15 residues. V lost 5 bases to trimming and J lost 0 bases, with 11 bases between them. CDR3 protein: CASSVQASSGNTIYF. CDR3 sequence (DNA): TGTGCCAGCAGCGTACAAGCGAGCTCTGGAAACACCATATATTTT.

The rearrangement joins TRBV5-1 to TRBJ1-1; weak D call: TRBD1 (6 bases). V lost 4 bases, J lost 3 bases, and 16 bases lay in between. Germline CDR1 is SGHRS and CDR2 is YFSETQ. The CDR3 is 15 residues long. The CDR3 loop reads CASSRALGGHTEAFF. For the CDR3, the DNA is TGCGCCAGCAGCCGTGCTTTGGGGGGCCACACTGAAGCTTTCTTT.

The chain is built from TRBV7-6 and TRBJ2-3; D possibly uses TRBD1 or TRBD2 (5 bases each). Trimming stripped 3 bases from V and 6 bases from J, with 10 bases between. The CDR3 extends over 13 amino acids. Germline V gives CDR1 SGHVS, CDR2 FNYEAQ. CDR3 region: CASSFTGPDTQYF. DNA of the CDR3: TGTGCCAGCAGCTTTACGGGGCCCGATACGCAGTATTTT.

The chain employs TRBV7-2 and TRBJ2-6, with TRBD1 as a possible D gene (5 bases). The V end was cut by 5 bases, the J end by 4 bases, with 18 bases between. The CDR3 is 17 amino acids. Germline V gene sequence: CDR1 SGHTA, CDR2 FQGNSA. This CDR3 reads CASSRIHVRAGANVLTF. CDR3 bases: TGTGCCAGCAGCCGCATACACGTCAGGGCCGGGGCCAACGTCCTGACTTTC.

The gene calls are TRBV10-3 and TRBJ1-2; perhaps TRBD1 as D (5 bases). The CDR3 has 14 amino acids. Trimming removed 3 bases at V and 2 bases at J, with 10 bases between. Germline values: CDR1 ENHRY, CDR2 SYGVKD. The CDR3 DNA reads TGTGCCATCAGTGATAAGGGGTCGAACTATGGCTACACCTTC. Protein product: CAISDKGSNYGYTF.

The rearrangement links TRBV28 to TRBJ2-7, with 8 nucleotides matching TRBD2. There are 14 residues in the CDR3. Germline V gene lookup returns CDR1 MDHEN and CDR2 SYDVKM. Unmatched junction bases numbered 11, after V lost 11 bases and J lost 2 bases. CDR3 nucleotide sequence: TGTGCCTCCCTCCGAGCCGGGGGGGCCTACGAGCAGTACTTC. It specifies CASLRAGGAYEQYF.

Note on this clonotype: Sequence at one end of the junction differs from germline and may be a read error. The chain combines TRBV20-1 with TRBJ2-5; D unclear. In germline, CDR1 is DFQATT, CDR2 SNEGSKA (reference sequence). The CDR3 extends over 11 amino acids. CDR3 in amino acids: CSAREQEIQYF. The DNA for the CDR3 is TGCAGTGCTAGAGAACAAGAGATCCAGTACTTC.

This clonotype has a handful of counts. The rearrangement links TRBV27 to TRBJ2-5; tentative D call: TRBD1 (6 bases). With the DNA end fitting TRBJ2-7 better, the J assignment may be wrong. The CDR3 has 13 amino acids. Germline assignment: CDR1 MNHEY and CDR2 SMNVEV (reference sequence). The CDR3 DNA follows: TGTGCCAGGAGGGACACCGTTTCCTACGAGCAGTACGTC. This codes for CARRDTVSYEQYV.

The rearrangement links TRBV3-1 to TRBJ2-1; TRBD2 aligns across 7 bases. The ends lost 1 base at V and 0 bases at J; junction bases unmatched: 6. This CDR3 has 17 residues. Germline-derived CDR1 and CDR2 are LGHDT and YNNKEL (reference sequence). CDR3: CASSQGSLASSYNEQFF. CDR3 in DNA: TGTGCCAGCAGCCAAGGATCACTAGCGAGCTCCTACAATGAGCAGTTCTTC.

Comment on this clonotype: Mismatch with germline at one junction end may stem from a read error. V is TRBV7-2 and J is TRBJ2-1, with 10 bases fitting TRBD2. The V gene's germline CDR1 is SGHTA and CDR2 FQGNSA. There are 16 residues in the CDR3. The CDR3 reads CVSSHISGRASNEQFF. CDR3 nucleotides: TGTGTCAGCAGCCACATAAGCGGGAGGGCGAGTAATGAGCAGTTCTTC. Full variable domain (missing parts from reference TRBV7-2 and TRBJ2-1): GAGVSQSPSNKVTEKGKDVELRCDPISGHTALYWYRQSLGQGLEFLIYFQGNSAPDKSGLPSDRFSAERTGGSVSTLTIQRTQQEDSAVYLCVSSHISGRASNEQFFGPGTRLTVL.

The chain has TRBV7-2 and TRBJ2-7; D not resolved. Germline CDR1 is SGHTA and CDR2 is FQGNSA. The V and J ends lost 1 base and 5 bases respectively, with 12 bases between them. The CDR3 extends over 14 amino acids. The CDR3 spells CASSLDLGIHEQYV. The CDR3 DNA follows: TGTGCCAGCAGCTTAGACTTGGGTATTCACGAGCAGTACGTC.

The chain uses TRBV14 and TRBJ2-5; no definite D call. V lost 8 bases and J 1 base, leaving 14 bases between the germline ends. The CDR3 runs to 14 residues. Germline V gene lookup returns CDR1 SGHDN and CDR2 FVKESK. The CDR3 DNA sequence: TGTGCCAGCCGTCCGGACCTATTCCAAGAGACCCAGTACTTC. This gives the protein CASRPDLFQETQYF.

The chain has TRBV7-7 and TRBJ2-2, with a possible D match to TRBD1 (5 bases). CDR3 size: 14 residues. Germline assignment: CDR1 SSHAT and CDR2 FNYEAQ (reference sequence). Between the trimmed V and J ends, which lost 8 bases and 0 bases, there was a span of 10 bases. CDR3 amino acids: CASGWTPNTGELFF. The DNA of the CDR3 is TGTGCCAGCGGCTGGACACCGAACACCGGGGAGCTGTTTTTT.

This clonotype has more than one count but fewer than ten. The chain carries TRBV5-1 and TRBJ2-7; D is perhaps TRBD2 (7 bases). The CDR3 consists of 17 residues. V was pared by 4 bases and J by 3 bases, with 23 bases between. CDR1 is SGHRS, CDR2 YFSETQ, per germline. The CDR3 bases are TGCGCCAGCAGCATAGGGGAGGGGGTCAGGGTTGGCTACGAGCAGTACTTC. This gives the protein CASSIGEGVRVGYEQYF.

This clonotype was found a few times. J is TRBJ1-2 and V is TRBV18; TRBD1 might be the D (5 bases). The length of the CDR3 is 13 residues. V dropped 2 bases and J dropped 5 bases, with 9 bases sitting between them. Per the germline V gene, CDR1 is KGHSH and CDR2 is LQKENI. CDR3 bases: TGTGCCAGCTCACCAGGGGGATCTTATGGCTACACCTTC. It yields the protein CASSPGGSYGYTF.

This clonotype showed up many times. The chain couples TRBV5-5 to TRBJ2-3; 7 nucleotides agree with TRBD2. This CDR3 has 12 amino acids. Germline trimming cut 4 bases from V and 6 bases from J; bases unmatched to any gene: 2. From germline, CDR1 is SGHKS and CDR2 YYEKEE (reference sequence). This CDR3 reads CASSSSGDTQYF. The CDR3, as DNA: TGTGCCAGCAGCAGTAGCGGGGATACGCAGTATTTT. Full variable domain (outside the CDR3, taken from reference TRBV5-5 and TRBJ2-3): DAGVTQSPTHLIKTRGQQVTLRCSPISGHKSVSWYQQVLGQGPQFIFQYYEKEERGRGNFPDRFSARQFPNYSSELNVNALLLGDSALYLCASSSSGDTQYFGPGTRLTVL.

V usage is TRBV9 and J usage is TRBJ2-3; TRBD2 is a possible D gene (5 bases). Between the trimmed V and J ends, which lost 4 bases and 4 bases, there was a span of 19 bases. Germline V gene sequence: CDR1 SGDLS, CDR2 YYNGEE. This CDR3 has 16 amino acids. The CDR3 DNA sequence: TGTGCCAGCAGCCCCCGAGCGGAGCTGAGGGCAGATACGCAGTATTTT. It encodes CASSPRAELRADTQYF.

The chain links TRBV5-6 to TRBJ2-7; possible D gene TRBD2, 5 bases. Trimming took 4 bases from V and 3 from J, leaving 11 bases between them. This CDR3 is 13 amino acids long. Germline CDR1 SGHDT, CDR2 YYEEEE. The CDR3 here is CASSILDFYEQYV. The CDR3 region has the DNA TGTGCCAGCAGCATACTAGACTTCTACGAGCAGTACGTC.

V and J are TRBV12-3 or TRBV12-4 and TRBJ2-1; D is possibly TRBD2 (6 bases). The DNA end is more similar to TRBJ2-5, so the J call may be wrong. CDR3 size: 16 residues. The CDR3 DNA is TGTGCCAGCAGTTTTGGCAAGCGGGTCGTACAAGAGACCCAGTACTTC. Amino acids: CASSFGKRVVQETQYF.

V is TRBV10-3 and J is TRBJ2-2; possible D gene TRBD1, 6 bases. CDR1 ENHRY and CDR2 SYGVKD come from the germline V gene. The length of the CDR3 is 13 residues. V dropped 10 bases and J dropped 1 base, with 10 bases sitting between them. CDR3 in amino acids: CATRTENTGELFF. The CDR3 nucleotides are TGTGCCACCAGGACAGAGAACACCGGGGAGCTGTTTTTT.

This clonotype was observed a handful of times. The chain employs TRBV4-3 and TRBJ1-1; TRBD1 agrees at 7 bases. The CDR3 has 16 residues. From germline, CDR1 is LGHNA and CDR2 YSLEER. The V segment lost 4 bases and the J segment 5 bases; nucleotides outside the gene matches: 13. The CDR3 DNA reads TGCGCCAGCAGCCGATCCCCCGGACAGGTTGTAACTGAAGCTTTCTTT. It is translated as CASSRSPGQVVTEAFF.

In its sample, this clonotype was seen a few times. The genes are TRBV11-2 and TRBJ1-5; D unresolved. V was cut by 2 bases and J by 3 bases, with 11 bases left in between. The CDR3 has 15 residues. The germline V gene encodes CDR1 SGHAT and CDR2 FQNNGV. The CDR3 region has the DNA TGTGCCAGCAGCTTATCTGCCGGGGTCAATCAGCCCCAGCATTTT. It translates to CASSLSAGVNQPQHF.

This clonotype was observed a few times. The chain joins TRBV7-2 to TRBJ2-5; the match to TRBD2 covers 8 bases. With the DNA end fitting TRBJ2-7 better, the J assignment may be wrong. This CDR3 region has 17 residues. Per the germline V gene, CDR1 is SGHTA and CDR2 is FQGNSA. The CDR3 coding sequence is TGTGCCAGCAGCTTCGGGGGGGTTGTAAGCATCTCCTACGAGCAGTACTTC. The encoded protein is CASSFGGVVSISYEQYF.

The V gene is TRBV4-2, the J gene TRBJ2-3; 8 positions agree with TRBD1. CDR1 LGHNA and CDR2 YNFKEQ come from the germline V gene. The CDR3 runs to 16 residues. After removal of 3 bases from V and 11 bases from J, the junction contained 16 bases not matched to a gene. CDR3 region: CASSQDRDRRLLGQYF. As DNA, the CDR3 is TGTGCCAGCAGCCAGGACCGGGACAGGAGACTCCTCGGGCAGTATTTT.

This clonotype has only a few counts. The chain employs TRBV2 and TRBJ1-5; weak D call: TRBD1 (5 bases). Per germline, CDR1 SNHLY and CDR2 FYNNEI. The CDR3 runs to 14 residues. V lost 6 bases to trimming and J lost 0 bases, with 9 bases between them. CDR3 sequence reads: CASRGLLSNQPQHF. The CDR3 DNA is TGTGCCAGCAGGGGACTCCTTAGCAATCAGCCCCAGCATTTT. The full variable domain, completed using reference TRBV2 and TRBJ1-5, is EPEVTQTPSHQVTQMGQEVILRCVPISNHLYFYWYRQILGQKVEFLVSFYNNEISEKSEIFDDQFSVERPDGSNFTLKIRSTKLEDSAMYFCASRGLLSNQPQHFGDGTRLSIL.

The gene calls are TRBV18 and TRBJ2-2, with 10 bases that match TRBD1. Trimming cost V 4 bases and J 3 bases; bases outside gene matches: 8. The CDR3 extends over 17 amino acids. Germline lookup yields CDR1 KGHSH and CDR2 LQKENI. This chain's CDR3 is CASSRGIGTGDTGELFF. The DNA for the CDR3 is TGTGCCAGCTCACGGGGAATCGGGACAGGGGACACCGGGGAGCTGTTTTTT.

Many counts were recorded for this clonotype. The J gene is TRBJ2-5, the V gene TRBV20-1; unclear D gene. The CDR3 loop spans 13 amino acids. Germline CDR1 is DFQATT and CDR2 is SNEGSKA (reference sequence). Trimming took off 4 bases at V and 5 bases at J, with 14 bases between the two ends. CDR3 DNA: TGCAGTGCTAATTTGGCAGGTCGGGAGACCCAGTACTTC. It encodes CSANLAGRETQYF.